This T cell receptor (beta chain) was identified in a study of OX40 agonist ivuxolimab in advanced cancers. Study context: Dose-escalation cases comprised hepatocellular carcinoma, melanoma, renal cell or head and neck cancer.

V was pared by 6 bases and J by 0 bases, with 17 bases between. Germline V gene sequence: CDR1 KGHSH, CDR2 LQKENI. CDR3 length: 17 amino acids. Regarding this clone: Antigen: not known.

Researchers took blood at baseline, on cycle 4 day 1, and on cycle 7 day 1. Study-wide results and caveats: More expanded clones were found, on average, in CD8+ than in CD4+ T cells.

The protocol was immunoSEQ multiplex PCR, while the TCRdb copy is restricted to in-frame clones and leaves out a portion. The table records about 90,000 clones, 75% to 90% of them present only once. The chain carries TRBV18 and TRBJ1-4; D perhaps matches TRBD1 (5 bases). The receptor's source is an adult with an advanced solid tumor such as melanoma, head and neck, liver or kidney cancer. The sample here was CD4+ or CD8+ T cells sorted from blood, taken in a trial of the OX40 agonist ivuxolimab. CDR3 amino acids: CASSTGTTRPTNEKLFF. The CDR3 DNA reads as TGTGCCAGCTCTACCGGGACGACTCGGCCAACTAATGAAAAACTGTTTTTT. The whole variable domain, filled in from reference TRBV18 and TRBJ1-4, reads NAGVMQNPRHLVRRRGQEARLRCSPMKGHSHVYWYRQLPEEGLKFMVYLQKENIIDESGMPKERFSAEFPKEGPSILRIQQVVRGDSAAYFCASSTGTTRPTNEKLFFGSGTQLSVL.